What follows is one T cell receptor beta chain and its context. The method was immunoSEQ multiplex PCR; TCRdb's version includes in-frame clones alone and lacks a portion of them. The data contain about 160,000 clones, 75% to 90% of them seen just once; the ten biggest clones take up 6.9%. The data are from a study of T cell responses to AZD1222 COVID-19 vaccine. The TCR was taken from an adult in good health. The source was peripheral blood, collected on day 0 of AZD1222 vaccination.

Written as DNA, the CDR3 is TGTGCCAGTAGTATCGTAACAGGCGGCAACTTCGGAAACACCATATATTTT. As protein: CASSIVTGGNFGNTIYF. The rearrangement joins TRBV19 to TRBJ1-3, with D perhaps matching TRBD1 (5 bases). Between the trimmed V and J ends, which lost 3 bases and 4 bases, there was a span of 19 bases. Germline V CDR1 and CDR2: LNHDA, SQIVND (reference sequence). The CDR3 runs 17 residues.